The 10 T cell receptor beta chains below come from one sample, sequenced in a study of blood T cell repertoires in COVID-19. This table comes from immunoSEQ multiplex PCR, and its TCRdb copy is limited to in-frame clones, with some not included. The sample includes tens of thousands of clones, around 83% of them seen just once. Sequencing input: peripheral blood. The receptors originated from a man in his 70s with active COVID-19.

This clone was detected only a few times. DNA of the CDR3: TGTGCCAGCAGCCTCCCCGGACTAGGGGTGGGCACTGAAGCTTTCTTT. Protein sequence: CASSLPGLGVGTEAFF. This chain connects TRBV5-4 to TRBJ1-1, with D maybe TRBD1 (5 bases). This CDR3 has 16 residues. The ends were cut back, 4 bases at V and 4 bases at J, with 20 bases in the middle. Germline-derived CDR1 and CDR2 are SGHNT and YYREEE (reference sequence).

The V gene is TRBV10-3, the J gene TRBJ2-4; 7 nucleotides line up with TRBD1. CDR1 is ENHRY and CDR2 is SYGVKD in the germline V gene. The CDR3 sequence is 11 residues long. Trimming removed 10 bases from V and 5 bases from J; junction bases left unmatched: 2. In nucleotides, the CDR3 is TGTGCCACCGGACAGGAAAACATTCAGTACTTC. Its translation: CATGQENIQYF.

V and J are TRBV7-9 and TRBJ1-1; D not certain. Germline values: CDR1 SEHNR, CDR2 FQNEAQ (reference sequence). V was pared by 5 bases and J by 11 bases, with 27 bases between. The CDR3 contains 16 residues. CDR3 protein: CASSPTEVGRHLDAFF. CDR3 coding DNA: TGTGCCAGCAGCCCGACGGAGGTAGGGAGGCATTTGGACGCTTTCTTT.

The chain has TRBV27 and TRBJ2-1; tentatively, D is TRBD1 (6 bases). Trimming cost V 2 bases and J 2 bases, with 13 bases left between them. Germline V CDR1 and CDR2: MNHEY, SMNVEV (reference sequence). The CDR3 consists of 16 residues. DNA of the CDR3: TGTGCCAGCAGTTTAAGGTGGACAGAGACCTACAATGAGCAGTTCTTC. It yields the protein CASSLRWTETYNEQFF.

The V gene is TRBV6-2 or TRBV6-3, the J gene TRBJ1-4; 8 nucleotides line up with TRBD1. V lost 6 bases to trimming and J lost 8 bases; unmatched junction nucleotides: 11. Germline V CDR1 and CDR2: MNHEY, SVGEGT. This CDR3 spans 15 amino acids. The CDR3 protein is CASSRSQGVGEKLFF. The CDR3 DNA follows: TGTGCCAGCAGCCGATCACAGGGGGTAGGAGAAAAACTGTTTTTT.

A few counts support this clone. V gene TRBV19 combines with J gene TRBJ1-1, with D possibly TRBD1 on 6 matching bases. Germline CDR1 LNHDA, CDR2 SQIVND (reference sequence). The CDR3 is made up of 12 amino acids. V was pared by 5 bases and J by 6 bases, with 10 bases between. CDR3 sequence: CASSPGQPEAFF. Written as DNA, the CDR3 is TGTGCCAGTAGTCCAGGACAGCCTGAAGCTTTCTTT.

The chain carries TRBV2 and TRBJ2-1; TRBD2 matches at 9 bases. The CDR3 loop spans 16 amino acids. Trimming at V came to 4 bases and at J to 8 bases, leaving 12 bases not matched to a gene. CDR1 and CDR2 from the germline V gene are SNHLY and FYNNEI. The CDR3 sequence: CASSGPSGAPWDEQFF. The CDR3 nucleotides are TGTGCCAGCAGTGGCCCTAGCGGGGCCCCGTGGGATGAGCAGTTCTTC.

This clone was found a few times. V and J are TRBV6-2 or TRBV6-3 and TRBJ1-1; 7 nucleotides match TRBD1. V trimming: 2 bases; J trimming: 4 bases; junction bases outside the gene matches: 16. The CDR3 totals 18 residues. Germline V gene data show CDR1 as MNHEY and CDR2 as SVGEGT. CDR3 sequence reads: CASSYPTGRQYRGTEAFF. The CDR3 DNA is TGTGCCAGCAGTTACCCGACAGGGAGGCAATATCGTGGCACTGAAGCTTTCTTT.

The CDR3 DNA sequence: TGCGCCAGCAGCCAAGAAGGGGGCCTGAACACTGAAGCTTTCTTT. Its protein is CASSQEGGLNTEAFF. The chain couples TRBV4-3 to TRBJ1-1, with TRBD1 matching over 7 bases. The CDR3 is made up of 15 amino acids. From germline, CDR1 is LGHNA and CDR2 YSLEER. V dropped 0 bases and J dropped 0; count of bases not matched to a gene: 1.

The CDR3: CSASDFQGTQETQYF. The CDR3 DNA follows: TGCAGTGCTAGTGATTTCCAGGGGACCCAAGAGACCCAGTACTTC. The J gene is TRBJ2-5, the V gene TRBV20-1; D might be TRBD1 (6 bases). Germline V gene sequence: CDR1 DFQATT, CDR2 SNEGSKA (reference sequence). Trimming removed 3 bases at V and 1 base at J, with 15 bases between. The length of the CDR3 is 15 residues.